A selection of T cell receptor beta chains follows, all from one sample in a study of cytomegalovirus exposure and HLA in healthy donors. Sequenced by immunoSEQ multiplex PCR; TCRdb stores in-frame clones only, minus some. The repertoire table contains 80,000 to 95,000 clones. The sample consisted of PBMCs. These receptors were taken from a woman in her 30s in good health and CMV-seronegative. CDR3s include the opening cysteine and the closing phenylalanine or tryptophan. D genes are given only for firm matches.

v_call	d_call	j_call	cdr3_aa	cdr3_nt
TRBV6-1	TRBD1	TRBJ1-5	CASRDRGRGNQPQHF	TGTGCCAGCAGGGACAGGGGGCGGGGCAATCAGCCCCAGCATTTT
TRBV2	TRBD1	TRBJ2-7	CASARDSSYEQYF	TGTGCCAGCGCCCGGGACAGCTCCTACGAGCAGTACTTC
TRBV6-5	TRBD1	TRBJ1-1	CASSYSGTVTMGEAFF	TGTGCCAGCAGTTACTCGGGGACAGTCACGATGGGTGAAGCTTTCTTT
TRBV6-6	TRBD1	TRBJ2-7	CASSITGTGSYEQYF	TGTGCCAGCAGCATCACCGGGACAGGGAGCTACGAGCAGTACTTC
TRBV6-1	NA	TRBJ1-2	CASSPRGGHYGYTF	TGTGCCAGCAGTCCCAGGGGCGGGCACTATGGCTACACCTTC
TRBV5-1	NA	TRBJ2-1	CASSLGSGLEQFF	TGCGCCAGCAGCTTGGGGTCAGGGCTCGAGCAGTTCTTC
TRBV7-2	NA	TRBJ2-2	CASSLAATGELFF	TGTGCCAGCAGCTTAGCAGCGACCGGGGAGCTGTTTTTT
TRBV4-1	NA	TRBJ2-3	CASSQEWPSTDTQYF	TGCGCCAGCAGCCAAGAATGGCCGAGCACAGATACGCAGTATTTT
TRBV18	TRBD2	TRBJ2-5	CASSPGLGQETQYF	TGTGCCAGCTCACCGGGACTAGGCCAAGAGACCCAGTACTTC
TRBV7-9	TRBD2	TRBJ2-7	CASSFPSGRSSYEQYF	TGTGCCAGCAGCTTCCCTAGCGGGAGGAGCTCCTACGAGCAGTACTTC
TRBV4-1	TRBD2	TRBJ2-1	CASSQDMVLAAYNEQFF	TGCGCCAGCAGCCAAGATATGGTACTAGCGGCCTACAATGAGCAGTTCTTC
TRBV28	TRBD1	TRBJ1-4	CASSARQGNEKLFF	TGTGCCAGCAGTGCCCGACAGGGGAATGAAAAACTGTTTTTT
TRBV5-1	NA	TRBJ2-3	CASSFAGSTDTQYF	TGCGCCAGCAGCTTTGCGGGTAGCACAGATACGCAGTATTTT
TRBV5-6	TRBD2	TRBJ2-3	CASRSSGTSPTDTQYF	TGTGCCAGCAGATCCTCCGGGACTAGCCCCACAGATACGCAGTATTTT
TRBV5-1	TRBD1	TRBJ2-1	CASSSSGTGFNEQFF	TGCGCCAGCAGCTCCTCCGGGACAGGTTTCAATGAGCAGTTCTTC
TRBV5-1	NA	TRBJ2-1	CASRVTSSDNEQFF	TGCGCCAGCAGGGTTACTAGCTCCGACAATGAGCAGTTCTTC
TRBV30	TRBD2	TRBJ2-5	CAWSVTSGSDETQYF	TGTGCCTGGAGTGTAACCAGCGGGAGCGATGAGACCCAGTACTTC
TRBV9	NA	TRBJ1-4	CASSPHGVLGEKLFF	TGTGCCAGCAGCCCCCATGGAGTATTGGGTGAAAAACTGTTTTTT
TRBV12-1	NA	TRBJ1-2	CASSEGSYGYTF	TGTGCCAGCAGCGAGGGCTCCTATGGCTACACCTTC
TRBV5-4	TRBD2	TRBJ2-1	CASSPKGGAGGYNEQFF	TGTGCCAGCAGCCCCAAGGGAGGTGCGGGAGGGTACAATGAGCAGTTCTTC
TRBV5-1	TRBD2	TRBJ2-6	CASSLGTAGDGANVLTF	TGCGCCAGCAGCTTGGGGACTGCGGGAGACGGGGCCAACGTCCTGACTTTC
TRBV18	TRBD2	TRBJ2-3	CASSAGLAGVSDTQYF	TGTGCCAGCTCAGCCGGACTAGCGGGGGTCTCCGATACGCAGTATTTT
TRBV6-5	TRBD1	TRBJ2-7	CASLGTERREQYF	TGTGCCAGCCTCGGGACAGAACGGAGGGAGCAGTACTTC
TRBV6-9	NA	TRBJ2-7	CARITGPYEQYF	TGTGCCAGGATAACAGGGCCATACGAGCAGTACTTC
TRBV30	TRBD1	TRBJ2-6	CAWRHRDRGPGANVLTF	TGTGCCTGGAGGCACCGGGACAGGGGGCCTGGGGCCAACGTCCTGACTTTC
TRBV2	TRBD1	TRBJ2-1	CASTKQGSAGEQFF	TGTGCCAGCACCAAACAGGGGAGCGCCGGTGAGCAGTTCTTC
TRBV10-3	NA	TRBJ1-1	CAARGGGTEAFF	TGTGCCGCGAGGGGGGGCGGCACTGAAGCTTTCTTT